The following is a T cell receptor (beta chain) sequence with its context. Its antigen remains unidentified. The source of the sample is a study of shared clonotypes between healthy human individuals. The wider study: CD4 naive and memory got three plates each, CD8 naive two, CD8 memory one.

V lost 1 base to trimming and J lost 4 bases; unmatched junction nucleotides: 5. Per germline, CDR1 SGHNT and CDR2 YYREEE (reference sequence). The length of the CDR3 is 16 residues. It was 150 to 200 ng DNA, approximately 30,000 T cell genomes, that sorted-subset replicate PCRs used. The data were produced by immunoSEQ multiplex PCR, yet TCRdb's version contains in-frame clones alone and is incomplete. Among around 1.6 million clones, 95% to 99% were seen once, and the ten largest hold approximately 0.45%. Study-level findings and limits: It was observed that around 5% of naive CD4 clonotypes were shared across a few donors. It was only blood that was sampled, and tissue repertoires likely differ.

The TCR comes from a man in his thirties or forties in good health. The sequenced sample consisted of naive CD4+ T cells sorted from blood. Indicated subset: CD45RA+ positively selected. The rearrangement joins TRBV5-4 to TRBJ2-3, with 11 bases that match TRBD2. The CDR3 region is CASSLTSGSPADTQYF. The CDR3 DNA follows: TGTGCCAGCAGCTTGACTAGCGGGAGCCCTGCAGATACGCAGTATTTT.